A selection of T cell receptor beta chains follows, all from one sample in a study of cytomegalovirus exposure and HLA in healthy donors. Sequencing used immunoSEQ multiplex PCR; TCRdb keeps in-frame clones, though not all of them. Of 200,000 to 300,000 clones in the sample, about 81% were seen once. Sequenced material: PBMCs. These receptors came from a woman aged 40 to 50 in good health and CMV-seropositive. Each CDR3 is given with its conserved first and last residue. D genes are given only for firm matches. The size of a clone is reported for some rows only, either as once, few or many, or as a class for expanded clones.

d_call,v_call,clone_size,j_call,cdr3_nt,cdr3_aa
TRBD2,TRBV2,.,TRBJ2-1,TGTGCCAGCACCTTACTAGCGGGAGGATACAATGAGCAGTTCTTC,CASTLLAGGYNEQFF
.,TRBV11-3,.,TRBJ2-5,TGTGCCAGCAGCTCCTTTGGGGCCACAGAGACCCAGTACTTC,CASSSFGATETQYF
.,TRBV29-1,.,TRBJ1-1,TGCAGCGTTACCCGGGACACATCCAACACTGAAGCTTTCTTT,CSVTRDTSNTEAFF
TRBD2,TRBV7-2,.,TRBJ2-4,TGTGCCAGCAGCTTAGGGGGGGAGGGCCCTCTGAACATTCAGTACTTC,CASSLGGEGPLNIQYF
TRBD2,TRBV7-2,.,TRBJ2-7,TGTGCCAGTACCCCGCGGGGGGAGCGCTCCTACGAGCAGTACTTC,CASTPRGERSYEQYF
TRBD1,TRBV6-5,.,TRBJ2-7,TGTGCCAGCACCGCGGGACAGGTGGCCTCCTACGGGCAGTACTTC,CASTAGQVASYGQYF
.,TRBV11-2,.,TRBJ1-4,TGTGCCAGCAGCTTTACGAAGGGGGAAAAACTGTTTTTT,CASSFTKGEKLFF
.,TRBV27,.,TRBJ2-5,TGTGCCAGCAGTTTAAGCTTGGGGGGGGCGGGAGAAGAGACCCAGTACTTC,CASSLSLGGAGEETQYF
.,TRBV9,.,TRBJ1-2,TGTGCCAGCAGCGTAGACGGCAGGCCCTATGGCTACACCTTC,CASSVDGRPYGYTF
.,TRBV9,.,TRBJ2-3,TGTGCCAGCAGCGTAGGAATCGGCGGGATTGGCACAGATACGCAGTATTTT,CASSVGIGGIGTDTQYF
TRBD1,TRBV5-1,.,TRBJ1-1,TGCGCCAGCAGCTGGACAGGGTCTGATTCCCCCGCTTTCTTT,CASSWTGSDSPAFF
.,TRBV7-9,.,TRBJ2-3,TGTGCCAGCAGCTCTGCTGACCCGGGGGGCACAGATACGCAGTATTTT,CASSSADPGGTDTQYF
.,TRBV4-1,.,TRBJ2-7,TGCGCCAGCAGCCAAGATGCGGAGGGGCCCACCTACGAGCAGTACTTC,CASSQDAEGPTYEQYF
TRBD1,TRBV6-5,.,TRBJ1-1,TGTGCCAGCAGTTCACCGACAGGGGGGAGGACTGAAGCTTTCTTT,CASSSPTGGRTEAFF
.,TRBV4-3,few,TRBJ2-3,TGCGCCAGCAGCCAAAACTCCGGGGATACGCAGTATTTT,CASSQNSGDTQYF
TRBD1,TRBV18,.,TRBJ2-4,TGTGCCAGCTCGAACGACGACAGGGCACTCCGAAACATTCAGTACTTC,CASSNDDRALRNIQYF
.,TRBV5-1,.,TRBJ2-3,TGCGCCAGCAGCTTGAGCGGCGGGATGGCAGATACGCAGTATTTT,CASSLSGGMADTQYF
.,TRBV5-1,.,TRBJ1-2,TGCGCCAGCAGCTTGGGCCCAGGGGAGAACTATGGCTACACCTTC,CASSLGPGENYGYTF
.,TRBV19,.,TRBJ1-6,TGTGCCAGTAGGGAGAGCGTGAGCTCCTATAATTCACCCCTCCACTTT,CASRESVSSYNSPLHF
TRBD2,TRBV7-3,once,TRBJ2-1,TGTGCCAGCAGTCGTGGGACTAGCGGGCGTCATTTGCAGTTCTTC,CASSRGTSGRHLQFF
TRBD1,TRBV5-6,few,TRBJ1-4,TGTGCCAGCAGCCAGACGACAGGGGATGAAAAACTGTTTTTT,CASSQTTGDEKLFF
TRBD1,TRBV5-5,.,TRBJ2-7,TGTGCCAGCAGCTTGGTGGGACAGGGACCCTACGAGCAGTACTTC,CASSLVGQGPYEQYF
TRBD1,TRBV11-3,.,TRBJ2-7,TGTGCCAGCAGCTTTAAGCCCGAGACAGGGGTACCCTACGAGCAGTACTTC,CASSFKPETGVPYEQYF
TRBD2,TRBV4-2,.,TRBJ2-3,TGTGCCAGCAGCCAAGAAATTGGCGGGGGGCTAACAGATACGCAGTATTTT,CASSQEIGGGLTDTQYF
.,TRBV28,.,TRBJ1-5,TGTGCCAGCAGTTTTTCACGGCTCGGGAACCAGCCCCAGCATTTT,CASSFSRLGNQPQHF
.,TRBV6-6,.,TRBJ2-1,TGTGCCAGCAGTCAACGAGACAGAAGCTCCTACAATGAGCAGTTCTTC,CASSQRDRSSYNEQFF
.,TRBV27,.,TRBJ1-5,TGTGCCAGCAGTCCCGCAGGGGCCGCGGGCAATCAGCCCCAGCATTTT,CASSPAGAAGNQPQHF
.,TRBV18,once,TRBJ1-3,TGTGCCAGCTCACCAAAAGCCGACAGTGGAGGAAACACCATATATTTT,CASSPKADSGGNTIYF
.,TRBV29-1,once,TRBJ2-7,TGCAGCGTTGACACCGATAGGGGGCAGTACTTC,CSVDTDRGQYF
.,TRBV19,.,TRBJ2-1,TGTGCCAGTAGAAACCTCGCAGGGTTGAATGAGCAGTTCTTC,CASRNLAGLNEQFF
TRBD2,TRBV4-1,.,TRBJ2-2,TGCGCCAGCAGCCAAGGTCGTGGCGGGGGGGCGAAGGAGCTGTTTTTT,CASSQGRGGGAKELFF
.,TRBV30,.,TRBJ1-3,TGTGCCTGGAGTGTACCCCTGGCGAGGGCTGGAAACACCATATATTTT,CAWSVPLARAGNTIYF
TRBD1,TRBV7-9,.,TRBJ1-3,TGTGCCAGCAGCCCACGCACTGACAGGGAAGACGGAAACACCATATATTTT,CASSPRTDREDGNTIYF
.,TRBV27,.,TRBJ2-1,TGTGCCAGCAGCCGACCGGGGTCGTACAATGAGCAGTTCTTC,CASSRPGSYNEQFF
.,TRBV7-2,.,TRBJ2-3,TGTGCCAGCAGCTTAGACGCGGCCGGGAACACAGATACGCAGTATTTT,CASSLDAAGNTDTQYF
TRBD2,TRBV5-1,.,TRBJ2-3,TGCGCCAGCAGCTTGGCCGGGACTAGCGGCTCCGATACGCAGTATTTT,CASSLAGTSGSDTQYF
.,TRBV6-1,few,TRBJ1-5,TGTGCCAGCGAGGTAACTCTCAATCAGCCCCAGCATTTT,CASEVTLNQPQHF
TRBD2,TRBV11-3,.,TRBJ2-1,TGTGCCAGCAGCTGGGGACTAGCGGGATCGAATGAGCAGTTCTTC,CASSWGLAGSNEQFF
TRBD2,TRBV28,once,TRBJ2-3,TGTGCCAGCAGTCCCCCGGGACTAATCCCAGATACGCAGTATTTT,CASSPPGLIPDTQYF
TRBD1,TRBV5-5,.,TRBJ2-1,TGTGCCAGCAGCCACTACCGGGACAGGGTCGATGAGCAGTTCTTC,CASSHYRDRVDEQFF
.,TRBV6-5,once,TRBJ1-2,TGTGCCAGCAGTTACGGGACACTTCCTAACTATGGCTACACCTTC,CASSYGTLPNYGYTF
TRBD2,TRBV18,.,TRBJ2-1,TGTGCCAGCTCACCACCGACAGCGGGGGGCCTCAATGAGCAGTTCTTC,CASSPPTAGGLNEQFF
TRBD2,TRBV4-1,.,TRBJ2-3,TGCGCCAGCAGCCAAGGGCGGGGGGATACCACAGATACGCAGTATTTT,CASSQGRGDTTDTQYF
TRBD2,TRBV30,.,TRBJ2-2,TGTGCCTGGAGTAGCGGGAGGGCCGACACCGGGGAGCTGTTTTTT,CAWSSGRADTGELFF